The T cell receptor beta chain under discussion was sequenced for a study of T-cell memory formation after mild COVID-19. This CDR3 contains 11 residues. V was shortened by 6 bases and J by 2 bases, with 8 bases between the two germline ends. Germline CDR1 DFQATT, CDR2 SNEGSKA (reference sequence). MiXCR was run by TCRdb on the 5' RACE reads, yielding one entry per CDR3 protein. The table shows about 410,000 distinct CDR3 sequences, with under 20% occurring only once. This clonotype occurred many times. The specimen sequenced was PBMCs or a T cell subset sorted from them (not recorded which). J is TRBJ2-7 and V is TRBV20-1; D is undetermined. The receptor was isolated from a young man who had mild COVID-19 (a few samples of this study predate the infection). Cell type and time point are not known. CDR3 sequence (DNA): TGCAGTGCGTCAGGACCCTACGAGCAGTACGTC. This encodes CSASGPYEQYV.